These T cell receptor beta chains were read from a single sample in a study of OX40 agonist ivuxolimab in advanced cancers. Clones were read by immunoSEQ multiplex PCR, and TCRdb kept only the in-frame ones, dropping some. The sample carries 30,000 to 45,000 clones, less than 85% recorded once. This specimen was CD4+ or CD8+ T cells sorted from blood, taken in a trial of the OX40 agonist ivuxolimab. These receptors originate from an adult with an advanced solid tumor such as melanoma, head and neck, liver or kidney cancer. Both conserved end residues are part of each CDR3. Fields, in order: V gene, clone size, D gene, J gene, CDR3 DNA, CDR3 protein. The D gene is left open where the match is weak. The size entry is marked missing in some rows and otherwise reads once, few, many or a size class.

>TRBV5-1|-|-|TRBJ2-6
TGCGCCAGCAGCTGGACGGCCTCTGGGGCCAACGTCCTGACTTTC
CASSWTASGANVLTF
>TRBV7-9|-|-|TRBJ1-5
TGTGCCAGCAGCTTACATGGAAGTCAGCCCCAGCATTTT
CASSLHGSQPQHF
>TRBV7-8|-|-|TRBJ1-4
TGTGCCAGCAGCTTATGGGAACCGCGCCCTAATGAAAAACTGTTTTTT
CASSLWEPRPNEKLFF
>TRBV6-6|-|-|TRBJ1-2
TGTGCCAGCAGGCCGCATGAATTGTATGGCTACACCTTC
CASRPHELYGYTF
>TRBV9|-|-|TRBJ2-3
TGTGCCAGCAGCGTATCCGGATCCTCTAGCACAGATACGCAGTATTTT
CASSVSGSSSTDTQYF
>TRBV13|-|TRBD2|TRBJ2-3
TGTGCCAGCAAAGAAAGGACTAGCGGGGGGGTAGATACGCAGTATTTT
CASKERTSGGVDTQYF
>TRBV9|-|-|TRBJ2-3
TGTGCCAGCAGCGCAGAACCCCCAGGGCTCCCCCACAGTTATACGCAGTATTTT
CASSAEPPGLPHSYTQYF
>TRBV30|-|-|TRBJ2-5
TGTGCCTGGAGTCGGACCTATTCCGAGCCAAGAGAGGGCCAGTACTTC
CAWSRTYSEPREGQYF
>TRBV18|-|-|TRBJ1-1
TGTGCCAGCCTCCCCCAGACCAAGCTCGCGCTTGAAGCTTTCTTT
CASLPQTKLALEAFF
>TRBV5-1|few|-|TRBJ2-2
TGCGCCAGCAGAGAGCAGGCTGCGAACACCGGGGAGCTGTTTTTT
CASREQAANTGELFF
>TRBV7-9|-|TRBD1|TRBJ1-1
TGTGCCAGCAGCTTAGGCTGGGGGGACAGGGGTGGGGTCACTGAAGCTTTCTTT
CASSLGWGDRGGVTEAFF